This entry lists 24 T cell receptor beta chains sequenced from one sample in a study of T cell repertoires in cytomegalovirus infection. TCRdb redid the calling of the reads with MiXCR, one entry per CDR3 protein. The table shows around 800,000 distinct CDR3 sequences, with about 30% occurring only once. For these TCRs, the target antigens are not known. The material was cultured CD8+ T cells from PBMCs, obtained from culture after CMV antigen stimulation. The receptors here all came from a human donor in good health (CMV status not recorded). Some clones in this sample may be carry-over from other donors' samples.

The sample holds a few counts of this clonotype. The V call is TRBV28, the J call TRBJ2-7, with D uncertain. Germline assignment: CDR1 MDHEN and CDR2 SYDVKM. There are 12 residues in the CDR3. V dropped 7 bases and J dropped 6 bases, with 13 bases sitting between them. CDR3 nucleotide sequence: TGTGCCAGCACCTTTACGGCCGGCGAGCAGTACTTC. Amino acids: CASTFTAGEQYF.

The chain recombines TRBV27 with TRBJ2-3; possible D gene TRBD1, 6 bases. This CDR3 comprises 12 residues. V lost 4 bases and J lost 9, with 11 bases in between. Germline CDR1 MNHEY, CDR2 SMNVEV (reference sequence). The CDR3 region has the DNA TGTGCCAGCAGTTCTCAGGGGCGCACGCAGTATTTT. Its translation is CASSSQGRTQYF.

This clonotype was found many times. This chain joins TRBV5-4 and TRBJ2-1, with no clear D. The germline V gene encodes CDR1 SGHNT and CDR2 YYREEE (reference sequence). The CDR3 spans 14 residues. V lost 0 bases and J lost 3, with 7 bases in between. The CDR3 region is CASSLEGYYNEQFF. As DNA, the CDR3 is TGTGCCAGCAGCTTGGAGGGTTACTACAATGAGCAGTTCTTC.

The chain joins TRBV6-5 to TRBJ2-1; D perhaps matches TRBD1 (6 bases). The CDR3 is made up of 16 amino acids. Germline CDR1 reads MNHEY; CDR2 reads SVGAGI. V lost 1 base and J 1 base, leaving 11 bases between the germline ends. The CDR3 DNA is TGTGCCAGCAGTTACTTTAGTCAGGGGTCCTACAATGAGCAGTTCTTC. Translating gives CASSYFSQGSYNEQFF.

This CDR3 reads CASSVEGWLGGYTF. Written as DNA, the CDR3 is TGTGCCAGCAGCGTAGAGGGGTGGCTGGGCGGCTACACCTTC. V gene TRBV9 combines with J gene TRBJ1-2; possible D gene TRBD1, 5 bases. V was pared by 0 bases and J by 8 bases, with 14 bases between. Germline CDR1 is SGDLS and CDR2 is YYNGEE. The length of the CDR3 is 14 residues.

This clonotype was picked up a small number of times. The V gene is TRBV19, the J gene TRBJ2-1; the D call may be TRBD1 or TRBD2 (5 bases each). V lost 3 bases to trimming and J lost 10 bases, with 10 bases between them. CDR3 length equals 12 residues. Germline V gene data show CDR1 as LNHDA and CDR2 as SQIVND (reference sequence). The CDR3 DNA reads as TGTGCCAGTAGTATCGGGACCGAAGAGCAGTTCTTC. Protein product: CASSIGTEEQFF. Full variable domain (missing parts from reference TRBV19 and TRBJ2-1): DGGITQSPKYLFRKEGQNVTLSCEQNLNHDAMYWYRQDPGQGLRLIYYSQIVNDFQKGDIAEGYSVSREKKESFPLTVTSAQKNPTAFYLCASSIGTEEQFFGPGTRLTVL.

The chain recombines TRBV7-9 with TRBJ1-1; D gene ambiguous. Germline V gene lookup returns CDR1 SEHNR and CDR2 FQNEAQ (reference sequence). The CDR3 totals 13 residues. Trimming shortened V by 6 bases and J by 4 bases, and 12 bases separated the two germline ends. This chain's CDR3 is CASSPVGFTEAFF. In DNA, the CDR3 is TGTGCCAGCAGTCCAGTGGGGTTCACTGAAGCTTTCTTT.

This clonotype was counted between two and nine times. The chain is built from TRBV7-2 and TRBJ2-5; D call uncertain. Germline lookup yields CDR1 SGHTA and CDR2 FQGNSA. Trimming pared 2 bases from V and 3 bases from J, leaving 4 bases between. The CDR3 loop spans 12 amino acids. Here the CDR3 reads CASSLIEETQYF. The CDR3 DNA sequence: TGTGCCAGCAGCTTAATTGAAGAGACCCAGTACTTC.

The J gene is TRBJ1-2, the V gene TRBV4-1; D ambiguous. V was clipped by 3 bases and J by 5 bases, with 10 bases between them. Per germline, CDR1 MGHRA and CDR2 YSYEKL. The CDR3 is made up of 13 amino acids. The CDR3 reads CASSHYSGYGYTF. DNA of the CDR3: TGCGCCAGCAGCCACTATTCGGGATATGGCTACACCTTC.

A remark on this clonotype: A read error may produce the germline difference seen at one junction end. The chain joins TRBV7-7 to TRBJ2-2; D might be TRBD2 (5 bases). Germline lookup yields CDR1 SSHAT and CDR2 FNYEAQ (reference sequence). CDR3 size: 14 residues. Here the CDR3 reads CASSLNEGTGELFF. Here the CDR3 DNA reads TGTGCTAGCAGCTTAAACGAGGGAACCGGGGAGCTGTTTTTT. Full variable domain (remainder filled in from reference TRBV7-7 and TRBJ2-2): GAGVSQSPRYKVTKRGQDVTLRCDPISSHATLYWYQQALGQGPEFLTYFNYEAQPDKSGLPSDRFSAERPEGSISTLTIQRTEQRDSAMYRCASSLNEGTGELFFGEGSRLTVL.

This chain links TRBV6-4 with TRBJ2-2; D remains ambiguous. V was cut by 0 bases and J by 6 bases, with 5 bases left in between. The CDR3 runs to 13 residues. CDR1 is MRHNA, CDR2 SNTAGT, per germline. The chain's CDR3 is CASSDSQAGELFF. Written as DNA, the CDR3 is TGTGCCAGCAGTGACTCGCAGGCCGGGGAGCTGTTTTTT.

As regards this clonotype: This may be a read error: a much more frequent sequence differs by one nucleotide. Since the CDR3 does not end with the conserved phenylalanine or tryptophan, this likely comes from a read error. The V and J genes are TRBV7-8 and TRBJ2-1; 12 bases agree with TRBD2. The germline gives CDR1 SGHVS, CDR2 FQNEAQ. J gave up 4 bases and V 3 bases, and 4 bases lay outside the gene matches. The CDR3 consists of 16 residues. CDR3 bases: TGTGCCAGCAGCTTGTCTAGCGGGGGGGCTTACAATGAGCAGTTCTAC. Translation gives CASSLSSGGAYNEQFY.

The chain is built from TRBV7-6 and TRBJ1-1; D gene uncertain. The CDR3 consists of 11 residues. In germline, CDR1 is SGHVS, CDR2 FNYEAQ. V lost 11 bases to trimming and J lost 0 bases, with 7 bases between them. The CDR3 nucleotides are TGTGCCGTGGACCTGAACACTGAAGCTTTCTTT. It specifies CAVDLNTEAFF.

This clonotype was seen more than once but under ten times. The chain is built from TRBV2 and TRBJ1-1; D gene uncertain. V lost 2 bases and J 6 bases, leaving 19 bases between the germline ends. The CDR3 sequence is 16 residues long. Germline CDR1 is SNHLY and CDR2 is FYNNEI. The CDR3 sequence: CASSELGAKELPEAFF. In DNA, the CDR3 is TGTGCCAGCAGTGAACTGGGTGCTAAGGAATTGCCTGAAGCTTTCTTT.

The chain carries TRBV7-9 and TRBJ2-1; 9 bases align to TRBD1. Looked up from germline, CDR1 is SEHNR and CDR2 is FQNEAQ (reference sequence). The trim removed 0 bases at V and 9 bases at J, leaving 9 bases unmatched. The CDR3 sequence is 16 residues long. The CDR3 coding sequence is TGTGCCAGCAGCTTAGCGGGACAGGGTAAAGGAAGTGAGCAGTTCTTC. Protein sequence: CASSLAGQGKGSEQFF.

This clonotype was recorded a few times. V gene TRBV7-6 combines with J gene TRBJ2-7; 9 bases match TRBD1. V trimming: 5 bases; J trimming: 5 bases; junction bases outside the gene matches: 10. The length of the CDR3 is 15 residues. Germline loops: CDR1 SGHVS, CDR2 FNYEAQ. This CDR3 is CASSPRDRVFDEQYF. DNA of the CDR3: TGTGCCAGCAGCCCCCGGGACAGGGTATTCGACGAGCAGTACTTC.

The chain employs TRBV5-1 and TRBJ1-1; 10 bases fit TRBD1. CDR3 length: 18 amino acids. Trimming at V came to 2 bases and at J to 0 bases, leaving 10 bases not matched to a gene. The germline gives CDR1 SGHRS, CDR2 YFSETQ. The CDR3 DNA sequence: TGCGCCAGCAGCTTCATGGGGACAGGGGAGTCTATGAACACTGAAGCTTTCTTT. It is translated as CASSFMGTGESMNTEAFF.

The chain carries TRBV6-2 or TRBV6-3 and TRBJ2-7; D might be TRBD2 (7 bases). Germline lookup yields CDR1 MNHEY and CDR2 SVGEGT. This CDR3 has 13 amino acids. V lost 4 bases and J lost 6, with 13 bases in between. CDR3 sequence: CASSSYRGAEQYV. The CDR3 nucleotides are TGTGCCAGCAGTTCGTATCGGGGGGCCGAGCAGTACGTC.

There are a few counts of this clonotype. The genes are TRBV7-8 and TRBJ1-6; no reliable D call. The CDR3 totals 16 residues. Trimming removed 5 bases from V and 2 bases from J, with 13 bases in between. Per germline, CDR1 SGHVS and CDR2 FQNEAQ. CDR3 bases: TGTGCCAGCAGCCTCTACGACCGGGCCTATAATTCACCCCTCCACTTT. Translation: CASSLYDRAYNSPLHF.

The chain has TRBV27 and TRBJ2-5; a weak D match, TRBD2 (6 bases). V lost 2 bases and J 4 bases, leaving 11 bases between the germline ends. The germline gives CDR1 MNHEY, CDR2 SMNVEV (reference sequence). The CDR3 consists of 14 residues. The DNA for the CDR3 is TGTGCCAGCAGTTTAATCTGGGGAGGAGAGACCCAGTACTTC. Its translation is CASSLIWGGETQYF.

A few counts support this clonotype. The chain links TRBV12-3 or TRBV12-4 to TRBJ1-1; no clear D gene. CDR3 length: 17 amino acids. The V gene lost 3 bases and the J gene lost 0 bases, with 17 bases spanning the gap. For the CDR3, the DNA is TGTGCCAGCAGTTTTTTGTTACAGACGCCAATGAACACTGAAGCTTTCTTT. Encoded protein: CASSFLLQTPMNTEAFF.

This clonotype was counted a few times. The chain has TRBV7-6 and TRBJ2-5; D is uncertain. This CDR3 comprises 15 residues. The germline CDR1 and CDR2 sequences are SGHVS and FNYEAQ. V was trimmed by 4 bases and J by 0 bases, leaving 12 bases between them. The CDR3 here is CASSSSDTNQETQYF. CDR3 nucleotide sequence: TGTGCCAGCAGCTCTTCGGATACAAACCAAGAGACCCAGTACTTC.

The table lists this clonotype with a count of one. The J gene is TRBJ1-5, the V gene TRBV20-1; 8 bases match TRBD1. The CDR3 totals 14 residues. V trimming: 3 bases; J trimming: 0 bases; junction bases outside the gene matches: 1. Germline lookup yields CDR1 DFQATT and CDR2 SNEGSKA (reference sequence). The CDR3 loop is CSARDRASNQPQHF. The DNA for the CDR3 is TGCAGTGCTAGGGACAGGGCTAGCAATCAGCCCCAGCATTTT.

V and J are TRBV14 and TRBJ2-1; TRBD2 agrees at 12 bases. Germline lookup yields CDR1 SGHDN and CDR2 FVKESK. The V segment lost 0 bases and the J segment 9 bases; nucleotides outside the gene matches: 9. This CDR3 contains 17 residues. The CDR3 nucleotides are TGTGCCAGCAGCCAAGATGGGCTAGCGGGGGGGCTTAGTGAGCAGTTCTTC. Translated, it gives CASSQDGLAGGLSEQFF.